Below are 3 T cell receptor beta chains sequenced from a single sample in a study of blood T cell repertoires in COVID-19. TCRdb keeps only in-frame clones here, not all; method: immunoSEQ multiplex PCR. The top ten clones hold about 3.2% of a sample with about 220,000 clones, about four fifths of them seen once. The sequencing input was PBMCs or T cells enriched from blood (not recorded which). Receptors were obtained from a woman aged 60-70 years who had recovered from COVID-19.

The chain has TRBV11-3 and TRBJ2-2; D is perhaps TRBD1 (6 bases). The V and J ends lost 4 bases and 7 bases respectively, with 16 bases between them. The CDR3 contains 15 residues. Germline CDR1 reads SGHNT; CDR2 reads YENEEA. CDR3 loop: CASSSNPKGVGELFF. The CDR3 DNA reads as TGTGCCAGCAGCTCAAACCCAAAGGGGGTCGGGGAGCTGTTTTTT.

This clone came up once. The gene calls are TRBV18 and TRBJ2-7, with D maybe TRBD1 (6 bases). The CDR3 consists of 16 residues. Germline CDR1 is KGHSH and CDR2 is LQKENI. V lost 6 bases to trimming and J lost 3 bases, with 21 bases between them. The CDR3 sequence is CASSPGRTGSNYEQYF. The DNA of the CDR3 is TGTGCCAGCTCTCCCGGCCGTACAGGGTCCAACTACGAGCAGTACTTC.

This clone occurred once. The rearrangement links TRBV4-3 to TRBJ1-2; D is possibly TRBD1 (6 bases). Germline V gene lookup returns CDR1 LGHNA and CDR2 YSLEER. V was clipped by 0 bases and J by 7 bases, with 12 bases between them. This CDR3 has 14 residues. CDR3 in DNA: TGCGCCAGCAGCCAAGAACAGGGATGGGGTGGCTACACCTTC. This gives the protein CASSQEQGWGGYTF.